These 5 T cell receptor beta chains came from one sample sequenced in a study of cytomegalovirus exposure and HLA in healthy donors. The PCR made use of 60 Vbeta and 13 Jbeta primers. Only in-frame clones appear in the TCRdb table, and some are missing; sequencing was by immunoSEQ multiplex PCR. Among approximately 130,000 clones, around 83% were seen once, and the ten largest hold under 3.5%. Sequencing was carried out using PBMCs. These TCRs come from a man aged 45 to 65 in good health and CMV-seronegative.

This clone has only one observation. The rearrangement uses TRBV6-6 and TRBJ2-2, with a possible D match to TRBD1 (6 bases). Trimming took off 3 bases at V and 3 bases at J, with 8 bases between the two ends. This CDR3 comprises 14 residues. From germline, CDR1 is MNHNY and CDR2 SVGAGI (reference sequence). Here the CDR3 reads CASSYGGYTGELFF. In nucleotides, the CDR3 is TGTGCCAGCAGTTATGGGGGCTACACCGGGGAGCTGTTTTTT.

The rearrangement links TRBV5-1 to TRBJ2-6; a weak D match, TRBD2 (5 bases). The CDR3 has 16 amino acids. Germline CDR1 SGHRS, CDR2 YFSETQ. Trimming stripped 0 bases from V and 0 bases from J, with 7 bases between. The CDR3 here is CASSLDGGSGANVLTF. CDR3 DNA sequence: TGCGCCAGCAGCTTGGACGGAGGCTCTGGGGCCAACGTCCTGACTTTC.

The chain couples TRBV18 to TRBJ1-2, with 10 nucleotides matching TRBD1. The junction had 10 bases not matched to a gene; V was cut back by 3 bases and J by 3 bases. Germline CDR1 KGHSH, CDR2 LQKENI. The CDR3 length is 17 residues. CDR3 DNA sequence: TGTGCCAGCTCACCTTACGGGACAGGGGCCCGAGACTATGGCTACACCTTC. Protein sequence: CASSPYGTGARDYGYTF.

The CDR3 reads CASSPPRGGTDTQYF. In nucleotides, the CDR3 is TGCGCCAGCAGCCCCCCCCGCGGGGGGACAGATACGCAGTATTTT. The chain combines TRBV5-1 with TRBJ2-3; TRBD2 agrees at 8 bases. V was pared by 4 bases and J by 3 bases, with 7 bases of the junction left unmatched. Germline V gene data show CDR1 as SGHRS and CDR2 as YFSETQ. The CDR3 has 15 amino acids.

V is TRBV19 and J is TRBJ1-1; TRBD1 is a possible D gene (5 bases). Germline-derived CDR1 and CDR2 are LNHDA and SQIVND (reference sequence). V was cut by 6 bases and J by 5 bases, with 16 bases left in between. The CDR3 contains 14 residues. In DNA form, the CDR3 reads TGTGCCAGTAGATGGGGCCCCCCGAGGACTGAAGCTTTCTTT. Translating it yields CASRWGPPRTEAFF.